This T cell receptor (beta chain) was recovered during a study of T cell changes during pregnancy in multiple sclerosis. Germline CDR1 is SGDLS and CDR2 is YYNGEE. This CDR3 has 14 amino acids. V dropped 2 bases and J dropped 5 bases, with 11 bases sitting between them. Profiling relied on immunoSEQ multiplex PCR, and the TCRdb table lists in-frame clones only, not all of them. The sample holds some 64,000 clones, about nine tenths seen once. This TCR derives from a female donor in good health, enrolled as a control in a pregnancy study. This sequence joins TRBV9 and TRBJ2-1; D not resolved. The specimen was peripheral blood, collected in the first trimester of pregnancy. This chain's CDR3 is CASSVNTLNNEQFF. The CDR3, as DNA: TGTGCCAGCAGCGTTAACACCTTAAACAATGAGCAGTTCTTC. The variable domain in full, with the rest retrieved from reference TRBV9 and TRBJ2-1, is DSGVTQTPKHLITATGQRVTLRCSPRSGDLSVYWYQQSLDQGLQFLIQYYNGEERAKGNILERFSAQQFPDLHSELNLSSLELGDSALYFCASSVNTLNNEQFFGPGTRLTVL.